Given below is one T cell receptor (beta chain) in context. Trimming removed 5 bases at V and 8 bases at J, with 21 bases between. CDR3 length equals 16 residues. Germline V gene sequence: CDR1 LNHDA, CDR2 SQIVND (reference sequence). Produced via immunoSEQ multiplex PCR; TCRdb's table is partial and in-frame only. The sample includes hundreds of thousands of clones, 75% to 90% of them seen just once. This entry belongs to a study of blood T cell repertoires in COVID-19. The chain links TRBV19 to TRBJ1-4; a weak D match, TRBD1 (5 bases). The specimen sequenced was PBMCs or T cells enriched from blood (not recorded which). The receptor comes from a man aged 18 to 30 who had recovered from COVID-19. In nucleotides, the CDR3 is TGTGCCAGTAGTCTCACAACAGGCTCAATTTGGGAAAAACTGTTTTTT. This encodes CASSLTTGSIWEKLFF. The complete variable domain, with remaining parts taken from reference TRBV19 and TRBJ1-4, reads DGGITQSPKYLFRKEGQNVTLSCEQNLNHDAMYWYRQDPGQGLRLIYYSQIVNDFQKGDIAEGYSVSREKKESFPLTVTSAQKNPTAFYLCASSLTTGSIWEKLFFGSGTQLSVL.